This entry features one TCR beta chain sequence. Specimens obtained from alopecia areata patients comprised lesional scalp punch biopsies and peripheral blood. The data belong to a study of CD8+ T cells in alopecia areata. Study-level information: The tofacitinib course ran for 6 to 18 months and was followed by 6 months off drug.

The V and J ends lost 4 bases and 6 bases respectively, with 10 bases between them. Germline CDR1 SQVTM, CDR2 ANQGSEA. The CDR3 is made up of 12 amino acids. RNA extraction was followed by reverse transcription into cDNA, which acted as the sequencing template. Profiled with immunoSEQ multiplex PCR; TCRdb holds only in-frame clones, not every one. The sample yields roughly 180,000 clones, roughly 65% seen once. The TCR sequence derives from a human donor with alopecia areata. The material was CD4+ T cells sorted from blood, obtained at week 0. This chain uses TRBV29-1 with TRBJ1-5, with a tentative D call TRBD1 (6 bases). The CDR3 sequence is CSVGLTGQPQHF. The CDR3 nucleotides read TGCAGCGTTGGCCTGACAGGTCAGCCCCAGCATTTT.